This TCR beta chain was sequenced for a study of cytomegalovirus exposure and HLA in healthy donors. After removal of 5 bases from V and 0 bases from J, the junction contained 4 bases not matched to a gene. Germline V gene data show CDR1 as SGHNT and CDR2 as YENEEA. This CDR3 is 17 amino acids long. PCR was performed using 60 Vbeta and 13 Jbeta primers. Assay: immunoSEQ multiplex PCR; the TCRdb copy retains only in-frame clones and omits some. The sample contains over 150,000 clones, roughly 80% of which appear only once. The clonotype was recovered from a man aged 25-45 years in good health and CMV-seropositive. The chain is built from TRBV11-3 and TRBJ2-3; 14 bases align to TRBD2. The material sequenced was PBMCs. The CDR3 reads CASSPGLAGGSTDTQYF. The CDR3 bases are TGTGCCAGCAGCCCCGGACTAGCGGGGGGCAGCACAGATACGCAGTATTTT.